This entry features one TCR beta chain sequence. Trimming removed 3 bases from V and 6 bases from J, with 25 bases in between. The CDR3 totals 18 residues. CDR1 LGHDT and CDR2 YNNKEL come from the germline V gene (reference sequence). This entry comes from a study of control samples from healthy donors and cancer patients. Assay used: immunoSEQ multiplex PCR; TCRdb lists only in-frame clones, some missing. The data contain 110,000 to 150,000 clones, more than 85% of them seen just once; the ten biggest clones take up 8% to 9.5%. The V call is TRBV3-1 (or the pseudogene TRBV3-2), the J call TRBJ2-3; D remains unclear. The sequenced sample was blood. This receptor was obtained from a woman in her 30s in good health. CDR3 sequence reads: CASSHPRLGSALVDTQYF. DNA for the CDR3: TGTGCCAGCAGCCATCCCCGGCTCGGCAGTGCCCTGGTTGATACGCAGTATTTT.